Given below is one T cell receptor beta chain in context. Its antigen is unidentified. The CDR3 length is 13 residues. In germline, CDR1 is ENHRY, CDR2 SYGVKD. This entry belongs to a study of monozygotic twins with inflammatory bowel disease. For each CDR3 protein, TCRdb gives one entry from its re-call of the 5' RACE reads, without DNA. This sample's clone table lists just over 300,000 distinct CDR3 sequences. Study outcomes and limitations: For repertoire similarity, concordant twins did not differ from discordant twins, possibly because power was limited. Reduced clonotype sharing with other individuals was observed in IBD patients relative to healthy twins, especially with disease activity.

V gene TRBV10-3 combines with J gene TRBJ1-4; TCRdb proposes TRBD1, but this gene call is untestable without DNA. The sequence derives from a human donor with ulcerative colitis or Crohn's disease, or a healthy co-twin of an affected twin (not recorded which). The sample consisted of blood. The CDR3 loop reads CAISAGANEKLFF.